These 5 T cell receptor beta chains originate from one sample sequenced in a study of identical twins. In TCRdb, the 5' RACE reads were re-called with MiXCR into one record per CDR3 protein. This sample has roughly 1.6 million distinct CDR3 sequences, with less than 35% found just once. Material: cord blood. Receptor source: a newborn girl in good health.

This clonotype was observed a handful of times. V usage is TRBV5-1 and J usage is TRBJ2-2, with no clear D. Between the trimmed V and J ends, which lost 2 bases and 1 base, there was a span of 18 bases. CDR1 is SGHRS and CDR2 is YFSETQ in the germline V gene. The CDR3 contains 18 residues. CDR3 amino acids: CASSLTAQLLQNTGELFF. CDR3 DNA sequence: TGCGCCAGCAGCTTAACAGCTCAATTACTACAGAACACCGGGGAGCTGTTTTTT.

This clonotype has only one observation. CDR3 nucleotide sequence: TGTGCCAGCAGCCGTAACCGACTAGTTTTCAGTGAGCAGTTCTTC. It encodes CASSRNRLVFSEQFF. The chain is built from TRBV28 and TRBJ2-1, with D perhaps matching TRBD2 (6 bases). The CDR3 runs to 15 residues. Germline V gene sequence: CDR1 MDHEN, CDR2 SYDVKM. Trimming took 6 bases from V and 9 from J, leaving 21 bases between them.

CDR3 loop: CASSGGSWGEKLFF. The CDR3 DNA reads as TGTGCCAGCAGCGGAGGTTCGTGGGGTGAAAAACTGTTTTTT. This rearrangement joins TRBV7-2 to TRBJ1-4; D is ambiguous. The CDR3 contains 14 residues. The germline V gene encodes CDR1 SGHTA and CDR2 FQGNSA. Trimming shortened V by 5 bases and J by 7 bases, and 14 bases separated the two germline ends.

J is TRBJ2-4 and V is TRBV5-1, with TRBD1 matching over 8 bases. The J call is doubtful: the DNA matches TRBJ2-7 better. The CDR3 contains 14 residues. The germline V gene has CDR1 SGHRS and CDR2 YFSETQ. The CDR3 sequence: CASSFAGGGYEQYF. For the CDR3, the DNA is TGCGCCAGCAGCTTCGCAGGGGGCGGTTACGAGCAGTACTTC.

In the case of this clonotype: The junction departs from the called germline gene at one end, perhaps through a read error. The CDR3 reads CASGQDGRSGSYLGNEQFF. The DNA for the CDR3 is TGTGCCAGCGGCCAAGACGGTAGGAGCGGGAGCTACTTAGGCAATGAGCAGTTCTTC. V usage is TRBV4-2 and J usage is TRBJ2-1; 8 nucleotides agree with TRBD2. Germline CDR1 and CDR2: LGHNA and YNFKEQ. The CDR3 is 19 amino acids.